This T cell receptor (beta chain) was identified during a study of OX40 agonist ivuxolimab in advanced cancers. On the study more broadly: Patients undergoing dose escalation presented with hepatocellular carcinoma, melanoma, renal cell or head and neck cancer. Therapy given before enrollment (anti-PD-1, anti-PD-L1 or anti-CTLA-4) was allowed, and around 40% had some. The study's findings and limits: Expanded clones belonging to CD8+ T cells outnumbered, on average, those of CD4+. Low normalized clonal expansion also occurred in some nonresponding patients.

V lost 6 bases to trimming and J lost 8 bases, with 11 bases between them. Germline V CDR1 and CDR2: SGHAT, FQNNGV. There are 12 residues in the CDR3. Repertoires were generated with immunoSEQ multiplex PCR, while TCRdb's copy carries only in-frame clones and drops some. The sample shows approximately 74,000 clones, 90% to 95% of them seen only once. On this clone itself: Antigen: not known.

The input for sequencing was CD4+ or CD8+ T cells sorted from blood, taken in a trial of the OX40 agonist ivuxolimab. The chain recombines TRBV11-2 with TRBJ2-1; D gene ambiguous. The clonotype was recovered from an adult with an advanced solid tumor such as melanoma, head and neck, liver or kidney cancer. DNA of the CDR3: TGTGCCAGCAGGCAAATCGAAGATGAGCAGTTCTTC. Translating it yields CASRQIEDEQFF.